A single sample is the source of the 27 T cell receptor beta chains below, sequenced in a study of T cells in Graves' hyperthyroidism and ophthalmopathy. Amplified regions were TCR beta CDR3 sequences from RNA transcripts. First-round RT-PCR targeting the TCR CDR3 was performed with the HTBI primer set. In TCRdb, the multiplex PCR reads were re-called with MiXCR into one record per CDR3 protein. This sample has over 300,000 distinct CDR3 sequences, with 12% to 15% found just once. Sequencing was done on a sample of blood. The receptor source for this set is a woman in her forties with Graves' ophthalmopathy.

This clonotype was recorded at least ten times. The chain links TRBV30 to TRBJ1-1; 8 nucleotides agree with TRBD1. Germline V CDR1 and CDR2: GTSNPN, SVGIG (reference sequence). This CDR3 region has 12 residues. The CDR3 is CALDRVNTEAFF. The CDR3 DNA reads TGTGCTCTGGACAGGGTGAACACTGAAGCTTTCTTT.

The chain recombines TRBV11-2 with TRBJ2-1, with TRBD2 identical over 15 bases. The V gene's germline CDR1 is SGHAT and CDR2 FQNNGV. V gave up 5 bases and J gave up 8 bases; unmatched junction bases: 13. The CDR3 extends over 18 amino acids. This CDR3 reads CASSASGTSGRPWDEQFF. CDR3 DNA: TGTGCCAGCAGCGCATCCGGGACTAGCGGGAGGCCCTGGGATGAGCAGTTCTTC.

A note on this clonotype: Given a much more abundant clone one base away, this may be a read error. The chain couples TRBV19 to TRBJ2-2; 7 bases align to TRBD2. The V gene's germline CDR1 is LNHDA and CDR2 SQIVND (reference sequence). This CDR3 region has 13 residues. In DNA, the CDR3 is TGTGCCAGTAGTATAAGGTGGAGCGGGGATCTGTTTTTT. It specifies CASSIRWSGDLFF.

This clonotype came up a few times. The chain uses TRBV5-1 and TRBJ2-3, with 8 bases that match TRBD2. With 3 bases clipped from V and 0 bases from J, the junction kept 3 bases outside the gene matches. The CDR3 has 15 amino acids. The germline V gene encodes CDR1 SGHRS and CDR2 YFSETQ. In nucleotides, the CDR3 is TGCGCCAGCAGCTGGTTAGCGGGGAGCACAGATACGCAGTATTTT. Translating it yields CASSWLAGSTDTQYF.

The chain joins TRBV11-2 to TRBJ1-1, with 7 bases lining up with TRBD1. The CDR3 has 15 amino acids. Germline assignment: CDR1 SGHAT and CDR2 FQNNGV. V lost 0 bases and J lost 12; bases outside the gene matches: 13. The CDR3 is CASSLDWGQTRETFF. In DNA, the CDR3 is TGTGCCAGCAGCTTAGATTGGGGACAGACCAGAGAAACTTTCTTT.

The chain combines TRBV10-3 with TRBJ2-1, with D perhaps matching TRBD1 (6 bases). The CDR3 is made up of 15 amino acids. Germline CDR1 and CDR2: ENHRY and SYGVKD. V lost 6 bases, J lost 2 bases, and 14 bases lay in between. CDR3: CAISQRTDPYNEQFF. CDR3 coding DNA: TGTGCCATCAGCCAGCGGACAGACCCCTACAATGAGCAGTTCTTC.

This clonotype came up a few times. The chain carries TRBV20-1 and TRBJ2-1, with 7 bases matching TRBD2. This CDR3 comprises 17 residues. From germline, CDR1 is DFQATT and CDR2 SNEGSKA (reference sequence). After removal of 1 base from V and 0 bases from J, the junction contained 9 bases not matched to a gene. The CDR3 sequence: CSARGWRERSSYNEQFF. In DNA form, the CDR3 reads TGCAGTGCTAGAGGCTGGCGGGAGAGAAGCTCCTACAATGAGCAGTTCTTC.

This clonotype was seen more than once but under ten times. The rearrangement joins TRBV7-6 to TRBJ2-1; D is unclear. The CDR3 contains 15 residues. V was pared by 3 bases and J by 0 bases, with 9 bases between. Per germline, CDR1 SGHVS and CDR2 FNYEAQ. CDR3 protein: CASSLVPYSYNEQFF. The CDR3 DNA sequence: TGTGCCAGCAGCTTGGTGCCGTACTCCTACAATGAGCAGTTCTTC.

CDR3 DNA: TGTGCCAGCAGCGTAGGTTCTAGCGGGAGGGCCGGGGAGACCCAGTACTTC. Protein product: CASSVGSSGRAGETQYF. The genes are TRBV9 and TRBJ2-5; TRBD2 agrees at 12 bases. V gave up 0 bases and J gave up 5 bases; unmatched junction bases: 8. Germline CDR1 and CDR2: SGDLS and YYNGEE. The CDR3 is made up of 17 amino acids.

This clonotype was counted only a few times. CDR3 nucleotide sequence: TGCAGTGCTAGGGGGAGGGATGAGCAGTTCTTC. Its protein product is CSARGRDEQFF. The chain carries TRBV20-1 and TRBJ2-1; 7 nucleotides line up with TRBD2. This CDR3 spans 11 amino acids. Trimming took 3 bases from V and 8 from J; bases not matched to a gene: 1. Looked up from germline, CDR1 is DFQATT and CDR2 is SNEGSKA (reference sequence).

This clonotype was seen only a few times. V gene TRBV7-3 combines with J gene TRBJ1-5, with a possible D match to TRBD1 (6 bases). Looked up from germline, CDR1 is SGHTA and CDR2 is FQGTGA. This CDR3 region has 16 residues. V lost 5 bases and J 0 bases, leaving 14 bases between the germline ends. The CDR3 spells CASSAPQGHSNQPQHF. CDR3 nucleotides: TGTGCCAGCAGCGCACCGCAGGGGCATAGCAATCAGCCCCAGCATTTT.

A few counts support this clonotype. The rearrangement links TRBV10-3 to TRBJ2-5, with no clear D. Germline lookup yields CDR1 ENHRY and CDR2 SYGVKD. The CDR3 sequence is 12 residues long. V was clipped by 5 bases and J by 1 base, with 5 bases between them. The CDR3 is CAISSSQETQYF. The CDR3 region has the DNA TGTGCCATCAGTAGCAGCCAAGAGACCCAGTACTTC.

This clonotype showed up many times. This chain uses TRBV7-2 with TRBJ2-3; D not certain. This CDR3 region has 12 residues. The V end lost 5 bases, the J end lost 6 bases, and 9 bases lay between the germline ends. Germline values: CDR1 SGHTA, CDR2 FQGNSA. The CDR3 spells CASSPPTDTQYF. The CDR3, as DNA: TGTGCCAGCAGCCCCCCCACCGATACGCAGTATTTT.

The genes are TRBV20-1 and TRBJ2-1; TRBD2 matches at 9 bases. Germline V gives CDR1 DFQATT, CDR2 SNEGSKA (reference sequence). Trimming took 7 bases from V and 4 from J; bases not matched to a gene: 8. This CDR3 comprises 14 residues. The CDR3 here is CSGKAGGKYNEQFF. The CDR3, as DNA: TGCAGTGGTAAAGCGGGGGGAAAATACAATGAGCAGTTCTTC.

This clonotype was seen only a few times. The rearrangement uses TRBV10-2 and TRBJ2-5; the D gene is possibly TRBD2 (6 bases). From germline, CDR1 is WSHSY and CDR2 SAAADI. The CDR3 runs 14 residues. V was clipped by 10 bases and J by 4 bases, with 19 bases between them. The CDR3 sequence: CAIFWTCGTETQYF. The CDR3 DNA reads TGCGCCATCTTTTGGACTTGCGGGACAGAGACCCAGTACTTC.

This chain links TRBV5-6 with TRBJ2-1; tentatively, D is TRBD2 (5 bases). This CDR3 has 13 residues. Trimming took off 0 bases at V and 5 bases at J, with 6 bases between the two ends. CDR1 SGHDT and CDR2 YYEEEE come from the germline V gene. The CDR3 bases are TGTGCCAGCAGCTTGGTGCGGGACAATGAGCAGTTCTTC. This gives the protein CASSLVRDNEQFF.

A few counts support this clonotype. The chain is built from TRBV2 and TRBJ1-4; D unresolved. This CDR3 region has 14 residues. V lost 3 bases and J 4 bases, leaving 9 bases between the germline ends. Germline CDR1 reads SNHLY; CDR2 reads FYNNEI. For the CDR3, the DNA is TGTGCCAGCAGTGAGGGGAACCGTAATGAAAAACTGTTTTTT. Translation gives CASSEGNRNEKLFF.

Ten or more counts support this clonotype. This chain links TRBV19 with TRBJ2-1; D gene unclear. CDR1 is LNHDA, CDR2 SQIVND, per germline (reference sequence). Trimming removed 3 bases from V and 0 bases from J, with 6 bases in between. This CDR3 has 14 residues. The CDR3 here is CASSIPSSYNEQFF. The CDR3 DNA sequence: TGTGCCAGTAGTATCCCTAGCTCCTACAATGAGCAGTTCTTC.

This clonotype has a count of ten or more. V gene TRBV28 combines with J gene TRBJ1-1; possibly TRBD1 for D (5 bases). Trimming shortened V by 7 bases and J by 5 bases, and 23 bases separated the two germline ends. There are 16 residues in the CDR3. The germline V gene has CDR1 MDHEN and CDR2 SYDVKM. CDR3 loop: CASIQFSGQWATEAFF. Here the CDR3 DNA reads TGTGCCAGCATCCAATTTTCGGGGCAATGGGCTACTGAAGCTTTCTTT.

At least ten counts were recorded for this clonotype. V usage is TRBV19 and J usage is TRBJ1-1; 8 bases match TRBD1. The CDR3 has 14 amino acids. J was trimmed by 11 bases and V by 7 bases; bases with no gene match: 15. CDR1 is LNHDA and CDR2 is SQIVND in the germline V gene (reference sequence). The CDR3 reads CASTADRVGPDAFF. As DNA, the CDR3 is TGTGCCAGTACCGCGGACAGGGTGGGGCCAGACGCTTTCTTT.

Ten or more counts support this clonotype. J is TRBJ1-6 and V is TRBV6-1, with 9 nucleotides matching TRBD1. The CDR3 totals 15 residues. V lost 6 bases, J lost 7 bases, and 7 bases stayed unmatched. Germline CDR1 reads MNHNS; CDR2 reads SASEGT. CDR3 sequence (DNA): TGTGCCAGCAGCGACCTCGGGACAGGGAATTCACCCCTCCACTTT. It codes for CASSDLGTGNSPLHF.

This clonotype has ten or more counts. The V call is TRBV2, the J call TRBJ1-5; D is possibly TRBD1 (5 bases). CDR1 and CDR2 from the germline V gene are SNHLY and FYNNEI. The CDR3 is 14 residues long. Trimming shortened V by 2 bases and J by 5 bases, and 10 bases separated the two germline ends. The CDR3 sequence is CASSETTRDQPQHF. DNA of the CDR3: TGTGCCAGCAGTGAAACCACCAGGGATCAGCCCCAGCATTTT.

This clonotype was seen ten or more times. The J gene is TRBJ2-1, the V gene TRBV4-1; D might be TRBD2 (7 bases). The CDR3 is 17 amino acids. The germline V gene has CDR1 MGHRA and CDR2 YSYEKL. The V end lost 1 base, the J end lost 2 bases, and 15 bases lay between the germline ends. The CDR3 DNA reads TGCGCCAGCAGCCAAGGAGGGCGGGGGCCTGCCTACAATGAGCAGTTCTTC. This encodes CASSQGGRGPAYNEQFF.

This clonotype was recorded a few times. This sequence joins TRBV20-1 and TRBJ2-1; 12 positions match TRBD2. Per the germline V gene, CDR1 is DFQATT and CDR2 is SNEGSKA (reference sequence). The CDR3 length is 19 residues. Germline trimming cut 5 bases from V and 7 bases from J; bases unmatched to any gene: 21. The CDR3 sequence is CSASGLAGLGFGFGNEQFF. CDR3 bases: TGCAGTGCTTCCGGACTAGCGGGACTAGGATTTGGGTTTGGGAATGAGCAGTTCTTC.

The CDR3 DNA sequence: TGCAGTGCCCCCAGGACAGGGTTGCATAATTCACCCCTCCACTTT. Translation: CSAPRTGLHNSPLHF. The chain is built from TRBV20-1 and TRBJ1-6; TRBD1 matches 8 bases. There are 15 residues in the CDR3. Germline CDR1 DFQATT, CDR2 SNEGSKA (reference sequence). J lost 5 bases, V lost 6 bases, and 9 bases had no gene match.

This clonotype appeared many times. This chain uses TRBV12-3 or TRBV12-4 with TRBJ2-7; D remains unclear. CDR3 size: 11 residues. The V and J ends lost 6 bases and 6 bases respectively, with 9 bases between them. In DNA form, the CDR3 reads TGTGCCAGCAGCTTGTTGGGCGAGCAGTACTTC. This gives the protein CASSLLGEQYF.

This clonotype was seen a handful of times. This chain joins TRBV13 and TRBJ2-5, with D perhaps matching TRBD2 (7 bases). The CDR3 loop spans 16 amino acids. Germline-derived CDR1 and CDR2 are PRHDT and FYEKMQ (reference sequence). Trimming pared 3 bases from V and 4 bases from J, leaving 18 bases between. The CDR3 bases are TGTGCCAGCAGCTTTTCTGAGGGGGGGCCCTTAGAGACCCAGTACTTC. Protein: CASSFSEGGPLETQYF.